Listed below are T cell receptor beta chains from one sample, sequenced in a study of T-cell reconstitution after alpha-beta-depleted transplantation in children. TCRdb reprocessed the PCR reads with MiXCR, giving one entry per CDR3 protein. The sample carries around 200,000 distinct CDR3 sequences, about 6.3% recorded once. The source material was PBMCs from the stem cell graft donor, sampled from the stem cell graft. The receptors shown here come from a human donor who donated a stem cell graft to a child with Wiskott-Aldrich syndrome. CDR3s include the opening cysteine and the closing phenylalanine or tryptophan. D genes are given only for firm matches. Not every row has a clone size; where given, it reads once, few, many or a size class.

V	J	length	size	D	DNA	CDR3
TRBV25-1	TRBJ2-6	14	.	.	TGTGCCAGTACTACCCCCTCTGGGGCCAACGTCCTGACTTTC	CASTTPSGANVLTF
TRBV6-1	TRBJ1-1	14	many	.	TGTGCCAGCAGGGGGAAACAGATGAACACTGAAGCTTTCTTT	CASRGKQMNTEAFF
TRBV25-1	TRBJ1-2	12	.	.	TGTGCCAGCAGTGAATTCACTCGTGGCTACACCTTC	CASSEFTRGYTF
TRBV6-1	TRBJ1-5	18	.	.	TGTGCCAGCAGTGAAGCTAGGCTGGAGAACTTTAGCAATCAGCCCCAGCATTTT	CASSEARLENFSNQPQHF
TRBV6-5	TRBJ2-5	14	many	.	TGTGCCAGCAGTTACTTTACAGGATTGGAGACCCAGTACTTC	CASSYFTGLETQYF
TRBV6-5	TRBJ2-2	17	many	TRBD2	TGTGCCAGCAGTTCCCGACTAGCGGGAGTGGGTACCGGGGAGCTGTTTTTT	CASSSRLAGVGTGELFF
TRBV15	TRBJ2-1	17	many	TRBD2	TGTGCCACCAGCAGAGAATTAGCGGGAGGTAACGATAATGAGCAGTTCTTC	CATSRELAGGNDNEQFF
TRBV13	TRBJ2-7	13	many	.	TGTGCCAGCAGCACGGGACTCCCCCACGAGCAGTACTTC	CASSTGLPHEQYF
TRBV5-1	TRBJ2-3	14	few	TRBD2	TGCGCCAGCAGCCAAGGACTAGCTACAGATACGCAGTATTTT	CASSQGLATDTQYF
TRBV6-2/TRBV6-3	TRBJ2-7	18	few	.	TGTGCCAGCAGTTACAAGCGGTCGGGGCCTGGGGACTCCTACGAGCAGTACTTC	CASSYKRSGPGDSYEQYF
TRBV20-1	TRBJ1-3	15	many	.	TGCAGTGCTGAGCCTCAGGGTTACTCTGGAAACACCATATATTTT	CSAEPQGYSGNTIYF
TRBV11-1	TRBJ2-3	15	few	.	TGTGCCTCTCAACGAATGCGGGGGCGATCAGATACGCAGTATTTT	CASQRMRGRSDTQYF
TRBV12-3/TRBV12-4	TRBJ2-7	13	many	.	TGTGCCAGCAGTCTCGACCCTTACGGCGAGCAGTACTTC	CASSLDPYGEQYF
TRBV20-1	TRBJ1-1	13	many	TRBD1	TGCAGTGCTAGTGGCAGGGGGGACACTGAAGCTTTCTTT	CSASGRGDTEAFF
TRBV5-1	TRBJ2-7	15	.	.	TGCGCCAGCAGCTTGGATCTCCAGCCTGTTTACGAGCAGTACTTC	CASSLDLQPVYEQYF
TRBV2	TRBJ2-5	11	many	.	TGTGCCATCTTAAGTAGGGAGACCCAGTACTTC	CAILSRETQYF